This T cell receptor beta chain was identified during a study of cytomegalovirus exposure and HLA in healthy donors. V lost 5 bases and J 5 bases, leaving 15 bases between the germline ends. Looked up from germline, CDR1 is SGHTA and CDR2 is FQGNSA. This CDR3 comprises 14 residues. A multiplex PCR was run with 60 Vbeta primers and 13 Jbeta primers. The protocol was immunoSEQ multiplex PCR, while the TCRdb copy is restricted to in-frame clones and leaves out a portion. Of 160,000 or so clones listed, 81% are singletons. Sequencing was performed on PBMCs. The TCR comes from a woman aged 50 to 65 in good health and CMV-seronegative. J is TRBJ1-2 and V is TRBV7-2, with D maybe TRBD1 (6 bases). In DNA, the CDR3 is TGTGCCAGCAGCCGGACAGCTGAACTGTATGGCTACACCTTC. Protein product: CASSRTAELYGYTF.